This T cell receptor (beta chain) was observed in a study of shared clonotypes between healthy human individuals. CD45RO-negative cells were positively selected for CCR7, leaving out terminally differentiated effector memory CD45RA+ cells. This clone was observed once. Other DNA sequences in the same sample also yield this CDR3. CDR1 and CDR2 (germline): LNHDA, SQIVND (reference sequence). Trimming removed 3 bases at V and 4 bases at J, with 7 bases between. There are 13 residues in the CDR3. The data were produced by immunoSEQ multiplex PCR, yet TCRdb's version contains in-frame clones alone and is incomplete. The sample lists hundreds of thousands of clones, 95% occurring once.

Specimen: naive CD8+ T cells sorted from blood. V and J are TRBV19 and TRBJ2-1; D ambiguous. The clonotype originates from a young woman in good health. The CDR3 sequence is CASSIDGYNEQFF. As DNA, the CDR3 is TGTGCCAGTAGTATCGATGGGTACAATGAGCAGTTCTTC.